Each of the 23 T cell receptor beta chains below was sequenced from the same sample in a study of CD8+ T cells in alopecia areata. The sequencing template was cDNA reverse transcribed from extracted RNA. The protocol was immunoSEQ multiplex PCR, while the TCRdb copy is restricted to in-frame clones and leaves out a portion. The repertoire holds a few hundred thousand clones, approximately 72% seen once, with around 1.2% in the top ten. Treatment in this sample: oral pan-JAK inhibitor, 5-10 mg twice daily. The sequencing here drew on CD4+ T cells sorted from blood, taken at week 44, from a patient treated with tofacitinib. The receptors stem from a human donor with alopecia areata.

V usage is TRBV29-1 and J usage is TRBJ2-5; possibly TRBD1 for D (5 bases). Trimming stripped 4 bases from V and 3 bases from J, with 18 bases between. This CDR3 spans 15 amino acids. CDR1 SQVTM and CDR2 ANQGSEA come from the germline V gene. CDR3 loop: CSVGTDSRNEETQYF. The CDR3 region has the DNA TGCAGCGTTGGAACAGACAGCCGAAATGAAGAGACCCAGTACTTC.

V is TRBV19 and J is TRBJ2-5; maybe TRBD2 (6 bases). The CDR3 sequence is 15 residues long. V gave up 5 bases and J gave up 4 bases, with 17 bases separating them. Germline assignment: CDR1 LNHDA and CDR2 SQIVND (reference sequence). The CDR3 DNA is TGTGCCAGTAGTCTAACCGGGACTCCTGGAGAGACCCAGTACTTC. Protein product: CASSLTGTPGETQYF.

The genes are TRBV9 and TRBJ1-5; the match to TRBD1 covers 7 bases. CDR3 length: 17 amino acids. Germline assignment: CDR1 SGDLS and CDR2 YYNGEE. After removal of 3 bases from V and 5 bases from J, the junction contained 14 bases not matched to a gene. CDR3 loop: CASSARTPTGVYQPQHF. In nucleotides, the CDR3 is TGTGCCAGCAGCGCCCGTACACCAACAGGGGTGTATCAGCCCCAGCATTTT.

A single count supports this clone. The DNA of the CDR3 is TGTGCCAGCAGCGTAGGTTGGGGGGCCAACGTCCTGACTTTC. Its protein product is CASSVGWGANVLTF. This rearrangement joins TRBV9 to TRBJ2-6; D is uncertain. CDR1 SGDLS and CDR2 YYNGEE come from the germline V gene. V lost 0 bases to trimming and J lost 4 bases, with 5 bases between them. The CDR3 runs to 14 residues.

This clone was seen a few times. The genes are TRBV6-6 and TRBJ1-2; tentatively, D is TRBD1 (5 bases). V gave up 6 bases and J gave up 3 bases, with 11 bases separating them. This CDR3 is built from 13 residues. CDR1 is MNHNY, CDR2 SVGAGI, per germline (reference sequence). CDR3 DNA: TGTGCCAGCAGGCCCCGACAGCACTATGGCTACACCTTC. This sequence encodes CASRPRQHYGYTF.

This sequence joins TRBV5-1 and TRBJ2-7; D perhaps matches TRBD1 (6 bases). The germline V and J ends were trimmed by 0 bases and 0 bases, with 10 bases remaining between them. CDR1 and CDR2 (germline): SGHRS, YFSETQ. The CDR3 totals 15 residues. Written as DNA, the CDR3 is TGCGCCAGCAGCTTGGGTGGGGGCTCCTCCTACGAGCAGTACTTC. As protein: CASSLGGGSSYEQYF.

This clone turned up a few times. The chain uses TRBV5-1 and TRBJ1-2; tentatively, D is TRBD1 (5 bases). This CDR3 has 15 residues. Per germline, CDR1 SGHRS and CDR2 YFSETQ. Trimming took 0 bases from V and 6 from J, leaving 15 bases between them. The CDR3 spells CASSLAGSAADGYTF. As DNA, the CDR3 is TGCGCCAGCAGCTTGGCAGGGTCAGCCGCCGATGGCTACACCTTC.

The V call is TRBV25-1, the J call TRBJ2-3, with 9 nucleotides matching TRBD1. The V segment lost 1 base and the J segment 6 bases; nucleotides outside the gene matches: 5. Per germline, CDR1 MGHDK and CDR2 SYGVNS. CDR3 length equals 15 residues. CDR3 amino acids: CASSEFGTGMDTQYF. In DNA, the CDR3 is TGTGCCAGCAGTGAATTTGGGACAGGGATGGATACGCAGTATTTT. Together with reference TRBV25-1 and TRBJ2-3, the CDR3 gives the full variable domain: EADIYQTPRYLVIGTGKKITLECSQTMGHDKMYWYQQDPGMELHLIHYSYGVNSTEKGDLSSESTVSRIRTEHFPLTLESARPSHTSQYLCASSEFGTGMDTQYFGPGTRLTVL.

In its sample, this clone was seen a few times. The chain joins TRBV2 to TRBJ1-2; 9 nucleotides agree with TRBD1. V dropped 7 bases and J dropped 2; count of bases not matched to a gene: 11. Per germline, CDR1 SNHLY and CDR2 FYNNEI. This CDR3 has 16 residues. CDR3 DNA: TGTGCCAGCATTCGGGACAGGGTTAATTCCAACTATGGCTACACCTTC. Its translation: CASIRDRVNSNYGYTF.

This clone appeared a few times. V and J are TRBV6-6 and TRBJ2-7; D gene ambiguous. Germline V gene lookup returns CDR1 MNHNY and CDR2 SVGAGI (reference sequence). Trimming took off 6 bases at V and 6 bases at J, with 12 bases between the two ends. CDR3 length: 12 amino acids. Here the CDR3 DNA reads TGTGCCAGCAGCCCTACCATCAGCGAGCAGTACTTC. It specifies CASSPTISEQYF.

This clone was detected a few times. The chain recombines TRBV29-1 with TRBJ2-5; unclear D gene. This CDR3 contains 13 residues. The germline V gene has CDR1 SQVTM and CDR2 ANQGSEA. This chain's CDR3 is CTFTPQIGETQYF. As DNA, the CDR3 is TGCACCTTCACCCCCCAGATAGGAGAGACCCAGTACTTC.

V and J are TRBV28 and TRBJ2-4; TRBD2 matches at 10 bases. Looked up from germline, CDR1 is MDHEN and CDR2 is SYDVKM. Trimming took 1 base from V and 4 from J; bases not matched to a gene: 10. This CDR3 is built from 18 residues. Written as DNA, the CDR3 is TGTGCCAGCAGTTTATTAAAACTAGCGGGGACCGGGAAAAACATTCAGTACTTC. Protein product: CASSLLKLAGTGKNIQYF.

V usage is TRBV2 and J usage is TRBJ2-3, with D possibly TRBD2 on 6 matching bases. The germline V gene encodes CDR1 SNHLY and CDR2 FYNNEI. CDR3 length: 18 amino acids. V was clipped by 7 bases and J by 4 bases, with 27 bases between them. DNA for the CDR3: TGTGCCAGCACTCGGTCCACGGGCGGGGCCGGTCGGGCAGATACGCAGTATTTT. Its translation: CASTRSTGGAGRADTQYF.

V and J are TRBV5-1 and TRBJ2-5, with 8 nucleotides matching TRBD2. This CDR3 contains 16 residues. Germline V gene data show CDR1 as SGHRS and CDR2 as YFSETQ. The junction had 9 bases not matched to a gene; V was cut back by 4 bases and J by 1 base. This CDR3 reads CASSPGVAGSQETQYF. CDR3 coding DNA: TGCGCCAGCAGCCCAGGGGTAGCGGGGTCCCAAGAGACCCAGTACTTC. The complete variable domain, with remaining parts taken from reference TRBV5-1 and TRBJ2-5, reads KAGVTQTPRYLIKTRGQQVTLSCSPISGHRSVSWYQQTPGQGLQFLFEYFSETQRNKGNFPGRFSGRQFSNSRSEMNVSTLELGDSALYLCASSPGVAGSQETQYFGPGTRLLVL.

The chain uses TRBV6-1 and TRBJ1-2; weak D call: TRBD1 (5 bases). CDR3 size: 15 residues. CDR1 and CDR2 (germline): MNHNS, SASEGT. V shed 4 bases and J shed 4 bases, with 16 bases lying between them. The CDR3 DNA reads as TGTGCCAGCAGTGGTGGGGGGAGGTCTGGCTATGGCTACACCTTC. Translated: CASSGGGRSGYGYTF.

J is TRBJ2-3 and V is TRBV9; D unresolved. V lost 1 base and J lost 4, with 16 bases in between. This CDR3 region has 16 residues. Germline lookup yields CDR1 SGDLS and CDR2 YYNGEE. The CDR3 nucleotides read TGTGCCAGCAGCGTATACTTGTCCGCTAAAGCAGATACGCAGTATTTT. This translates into CASSVYLSAKADTQYF.

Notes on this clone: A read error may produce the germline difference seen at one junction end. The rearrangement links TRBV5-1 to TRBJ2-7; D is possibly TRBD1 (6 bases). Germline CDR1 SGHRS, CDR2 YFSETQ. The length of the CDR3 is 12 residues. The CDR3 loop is CASSLEQGTPNF. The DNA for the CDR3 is TGCGCCAGCAGCTTAGAGCAGGGGACCCCGAACTTC.

The CDR3 reads CASSLEYGGYGYTF. CDR3 DNA: TGTGCCAGCAGCTTAGAGTATGGGGGCTATGGCTACACCTTC. The chain links TRBV7-2 to TRBJ1-2; weak D call: TRBD1 (5 bases). In germline, CDR1 is SGHTA, CDR2 FQGNSA. The CDR3 spans 14 residues. V lost 1 base and J 4 bases, leaving 10 bases between the germline ends.

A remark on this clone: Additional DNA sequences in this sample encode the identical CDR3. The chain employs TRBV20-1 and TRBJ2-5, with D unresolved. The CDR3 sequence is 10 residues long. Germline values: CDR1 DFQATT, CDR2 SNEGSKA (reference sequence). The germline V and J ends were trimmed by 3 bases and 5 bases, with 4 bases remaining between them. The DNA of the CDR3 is TGCAGTGCTAGGAGGGAGACCCAGTACTTC. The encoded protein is CSARRETQYF.

Here the CDR3 reads CSVWSHQETQYF. The CDR3 coding sequence is TGCAGCGTTTGGTCCCACCAAGAGACCCAGTACTTC. The chain combines TRBV29-1 with TRBJ2-5; D call uncertain. Trimming pared 5 bases from V and 0 bases from J, leaving 7 bases between. The CDR3 is made up of 12 amino acids. Looked up from germline, CDR1 is SQVTM and CDR2 is ANQGSEA.

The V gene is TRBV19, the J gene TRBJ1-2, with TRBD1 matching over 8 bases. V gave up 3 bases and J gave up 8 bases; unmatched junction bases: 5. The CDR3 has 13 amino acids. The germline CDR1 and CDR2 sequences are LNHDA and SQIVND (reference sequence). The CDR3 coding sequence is TGTGCCAGTAGTATTGGACAGGGATTAGGCTACACCTTC. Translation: CASSIGQGLGYTF.

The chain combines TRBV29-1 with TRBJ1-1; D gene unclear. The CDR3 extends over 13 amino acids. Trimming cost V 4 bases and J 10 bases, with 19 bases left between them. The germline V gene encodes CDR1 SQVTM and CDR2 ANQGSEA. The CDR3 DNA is TGCAGCGTTGTATTTAGAGACGGGTTTGGAGCTTTCTTT. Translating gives CSVVFRDGFGAFF. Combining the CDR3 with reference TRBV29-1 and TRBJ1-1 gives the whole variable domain SAVISQKPSRDICQRGTSLTIQCQVDSQVTMMFWYRQQPGQSLTLIATANQGSEATYESGFVIDKFPISRPNLTFSTLTVSNMSPEDSSIYLCSVVFRDGFGAFFGQGTRLTVV.

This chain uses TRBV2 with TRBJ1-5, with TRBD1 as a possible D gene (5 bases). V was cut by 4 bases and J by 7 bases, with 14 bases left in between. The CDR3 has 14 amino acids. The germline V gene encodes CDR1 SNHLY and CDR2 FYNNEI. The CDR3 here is CASSGREMRQPQHF. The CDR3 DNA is TGTGCCAGCAGTGGCAGGGAAATGCGCCAGCCCCAGCATTTT. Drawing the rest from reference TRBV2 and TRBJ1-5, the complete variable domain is EPEVTQTPSHQVTQMGQEVILRCVPISNHLYFYWYRQILGQKVEFLVSFYNNEISEKSEIFDDQFSVERPDGSNFTLKIRSTKLEDSAMYFCASSGREMRQPQHFGDGTRLSIL.